The 13 T cell receptor beta chains listed next were all sequenced from one sample in a study of blood T cells in healthy people across ages. Through a sample-barcoded 5' primer and a J-beta primer mix, a second PCR was run for roughly 7 to 12 cycles. Using its own MiXCR run on the 5' RACE reads, TCRdb lists one record per CDR3 protein. This sample has hundreds of thousands of distinct CDR3 sequences, with 22% found just once. Sequences were obtained from blood. Every receptor here comes from a man aged 65 to 85 in good health.

V usage is TRBV3-1 and J usage is TRBJ1-2, with unresolved D. There are 16 residues in the CDR3. Deletions cut 5 bases from V and 0 bases from J, with 16 bases between. In germline, CDR1 is LGHDT, CDR2 YNNKEL (reference sequence). The CDR3, as DNA: TGTGCCAGCAGCTCCCGACTTGCTCGGGCTAACTATGGCTACACCTTC. It specifies CASSSRLARANYGYTF.

This clonotype occurred a few times. The V gene is TRBV20-1, the J gene TRBJ2-1, with D possibly matching TRBD1 (6 bases). The germline CDR1 and CDR2 sequences are DFQATT and SNEGSKA (reference sequence). The ends were cut back, 2 bases at V and 6 bases at J, with 14 bases in the middle. There are 14 residues in the CDR3. CDR3 nucleotides: TGCAGTGCTAGAAGCACAACAGGGAGCAATGAGCAGTTCTTC. Translating it yields CSARSTTGSNEQFF.

This clonotype was detected only a few times. This sequence joins TRBV6-1 and TRBJ2-3; TRBD2 is a possible D gene (5 bases). V lost 6 bases and J lost 0, with 16 bases in between. The germline V gene has CDR1 MNHNS and CDR2 SASEGT. CDR3 size: 16 residues. The DNA of the CDR3 is TGTGCCAGCAGCTTCAGTCCACGGACTAGCACAGATACGCAGTATTTT. Translation: CASSFSPRTSTDTQYF.

V is TRBV5-1 and J is TRBJ2-5, with 7 bases matching TRBD2. The CDR3 extends over 15 amino acids. V trimming: 0 bases; J trimming: 1 base; junction bases outside the gene matches: 3. Germline assignment: CDR1 SGHRS and CDR2 YFSETQ. CDR3 coding DNA: TGCGCCAGCAGCTTGGTTAGCGGGCTCCAAGAGACCCAGTACTTC. Amino acids: CASSLVSGLQETQYF.

In this sample, this clonotype turned up a few times. This chain connects TRBV6-2 or TRBV6-3 to TRBJ2-4, with D maybe TRBD1 (6 bases). There are 14 residues in the CDR3. Germline CDR1 and CDR2: MNHEY and SVGEGT. Deletions cut 7 bases from V and 1 base from J, with 11 bases between. In DNA form, the CDR3 reads TGTGCCAGCATTCAAGACAGGGCCAAAAACATTCAGTACTTC. Amino acid sequence: CASIQDRAKNIQYF.

The V gene is TRBV12-3 or TRBV12-4, the J gene TRBJ2-2; weak D call: TRBD1 (5 bases). V was pared by 6 bases and J by 6 bases, with 14 bases between. The CDR3 sequence is 14 residues long. The CDR3 DNA is TGTGCCAGCAGGGACGAGGACATCCCCGGGGAGCTGTTTTTT. Protein: CASRDEDIPGELFF.

In its sample, this clonotype was seen a few times. The chain joins TRBV2 to TRBJ2-3, with D unresolved. This CDR3 has 13 residues. Trimming left V 1 base short and J 5 bases short, with 7 bases between. The germline CDR1 and CDR2 sequences are SNHLY and FYNNEI. The CDR3 sequence: CASSEVRQDTQYF. DNA of the CDR3: TGTGCCAGCAGTGAAGTCCGCCAAGATACGCAGTATTTT.

V gene TRBV3-1 combines with J gene TRBJ2-4; 10 bases line up with TRBD2. Germline V lookup: CDR1 LGHDT, CDR2 YNNKEL (reference sequence). V trimming: 3 bases; J trimming: 2 bases; junction bases outside the gene matches: 7. The CDR3 runs to 17 residues. The CDR3 region is CASSHSSSGRTKNIQYF. CDR3 bases: TGTGCCAGCAGCCACTCGTCTAGCGGGAGAACCAAAAACATTCAGTACTTC.

This chain links TRBV5-1 with TRBJ1-5, with TRBD1 as a possible D gene (5 bases). V dropped 4 bases and J dropped 1 base, with 15 bases sitting between them. This CDR3 is built from 16 residues. The germline gives CDR1 SGHRS, CDR2 YFSETQ. The CDR3 protein is CASSETGPFSNQPQHF. CDR3 bases: TGCGCCAGCAGCGAAACGGGACCATTCAGCAATCAGCCCCAGCATTTT.

This chain joins TRBV12-3 or TRBV12-4 and TRBJ2-1; D perhaps matches TRBD2 (5 bases). This CDR3 comprises 11 residues. V lost 6 bases to trimming and J lost 12 bases, with 12 bases between them. CDR3 sequence (DNA): TGTGCCAGCAGCTTCGGGGTGGTGCAGTTCTTC. Translating gives CASSFGVVQFF.

This sequence joins TRBV18 and TRBJ2-5; 7 bases are shared with TRBD2. Per germline, CDR1 KGHSH and CDR2 LQKENI. This CDR3 is 14 amino acids long. V shed 2 bases and J 5 bases; nucleotides not matched to a gene: 5. The CDR3 nucleotides are TGTGCCAGCTCACCAGAGGTAGCGGGTGAGACCCAGTACTTC. Translating it yields CASSPEVAGETQYF.

In its sample, this clonotype was seen a few times. V gene TRBV14 combines with J gene TRBJ1-1; tentatively, D is TRBD1 (5 bases). Germline values: CDR1 SGHDN, CDR2 FVKESK. The ends were cut back, 0 bases at V and 9 bases at J, with 11 bases in the middle. The CDR3 has 13 amino acids. This CDR3 is CASSQDLGGKAFF. The CDR3, as DNA: TGTGCCAGCAGCCAAGATCTTGGGGGTAAAGCTTTCTTT.

This clonotype was detected ten times or more. The CDR3 nucleotides read TGCGCCAGCAGCTTATCCGGGAGTTATGAGCAGTTCTTC. As protein: CASSLSGSYEQFF. The rearrangement joins TRBV5-1 to TRBJ2-1, with D perhaps matching TRBD2 (6 bases). The CDR3 covers 13 residues. Deletions cut 2 bases from V and 8 bases from J, with 11 bases between. Germline CDR1 and CDR2: SGHRS and YFSETQ.